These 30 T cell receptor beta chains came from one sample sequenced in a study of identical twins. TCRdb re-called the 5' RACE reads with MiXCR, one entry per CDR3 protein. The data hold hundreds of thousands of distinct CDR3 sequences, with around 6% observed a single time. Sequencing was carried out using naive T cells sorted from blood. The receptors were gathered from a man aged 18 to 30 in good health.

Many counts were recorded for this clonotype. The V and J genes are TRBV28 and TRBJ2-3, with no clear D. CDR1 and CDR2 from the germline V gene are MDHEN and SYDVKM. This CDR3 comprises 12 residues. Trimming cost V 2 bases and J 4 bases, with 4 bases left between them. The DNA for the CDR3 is TGTGCCAGCAGTTTAAACGCAGATACGCAGTATTTT. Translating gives CASSLNADTQYF.

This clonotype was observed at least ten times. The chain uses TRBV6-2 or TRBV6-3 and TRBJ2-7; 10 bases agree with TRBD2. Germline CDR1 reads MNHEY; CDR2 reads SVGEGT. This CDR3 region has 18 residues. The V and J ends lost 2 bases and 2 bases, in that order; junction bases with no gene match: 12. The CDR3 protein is CASSYGTLAGDPPYEQYF. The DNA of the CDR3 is TGTGCCAGCAGTTACGGAACGCTAGCGGGAGACCCTCCCTACGAGCAGTACTTC.

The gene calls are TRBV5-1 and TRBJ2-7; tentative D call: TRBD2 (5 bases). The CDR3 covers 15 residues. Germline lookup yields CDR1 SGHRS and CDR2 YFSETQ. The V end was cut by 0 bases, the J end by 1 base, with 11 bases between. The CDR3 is CASSLVARGSYEQYF. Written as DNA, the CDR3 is TGCGCCAGCAGCTTGGTAGCAAGAGGGTCCTACGAGCAGTACTTC. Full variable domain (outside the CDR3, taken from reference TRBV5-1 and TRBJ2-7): KAGVTQTPRYLIKTRGQQVTLSCSPISGHRSVSWYQQTPGQGLQFLFEYFSETQRNKGNFPGRFSGRQFSNSRSEMNVSTLELGDSALYLCASSLVARGSYEQYFGPGTRLTVT.

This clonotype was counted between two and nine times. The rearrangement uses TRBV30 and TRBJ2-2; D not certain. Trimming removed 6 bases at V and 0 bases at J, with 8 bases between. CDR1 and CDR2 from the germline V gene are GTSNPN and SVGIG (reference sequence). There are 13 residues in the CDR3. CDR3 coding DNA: TGTGCCTGCGGCCGCACGAACACCGGGGAGCTGTTTTTT. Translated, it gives CACGRTNTGELFF.

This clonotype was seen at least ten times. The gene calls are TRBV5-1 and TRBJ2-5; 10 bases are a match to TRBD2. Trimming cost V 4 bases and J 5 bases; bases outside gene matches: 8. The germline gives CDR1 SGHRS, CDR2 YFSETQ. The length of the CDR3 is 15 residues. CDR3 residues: CASSTVAGGGETQYF. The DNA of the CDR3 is TGCGCCAGCAGCACCGTAGCGGGAGGTGGGGAGACCCAGTACTTC.

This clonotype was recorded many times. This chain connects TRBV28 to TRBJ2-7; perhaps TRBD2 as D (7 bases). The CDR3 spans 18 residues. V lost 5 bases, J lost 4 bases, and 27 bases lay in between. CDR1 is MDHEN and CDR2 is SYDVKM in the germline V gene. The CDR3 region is CASSPRGYREVRRYEQYF. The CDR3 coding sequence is TGTGCCAGCAGTCCGAGGGGGTATCGGGAGGTAAGGAGATACGAGCAGTACTTC.

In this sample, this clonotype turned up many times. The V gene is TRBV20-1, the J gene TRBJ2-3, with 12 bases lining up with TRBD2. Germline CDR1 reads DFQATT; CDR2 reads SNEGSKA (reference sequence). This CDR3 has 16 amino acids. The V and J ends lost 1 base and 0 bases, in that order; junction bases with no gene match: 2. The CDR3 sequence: CSARGTSGTSTDTQYF. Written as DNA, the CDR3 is TGCAGTGCTAGAGGGACTAGCGGGACTAGCACAGATACGCAGTATTTT.

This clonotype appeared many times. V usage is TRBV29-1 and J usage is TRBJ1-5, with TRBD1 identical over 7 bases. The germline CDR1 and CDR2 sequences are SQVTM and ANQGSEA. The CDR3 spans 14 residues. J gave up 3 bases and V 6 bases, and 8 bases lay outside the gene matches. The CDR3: CSVQQGSDNQPQHF. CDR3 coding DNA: TGCAGCGTCCAACAGGGGTCCGACAATCAGCCCCAGCATTTT.

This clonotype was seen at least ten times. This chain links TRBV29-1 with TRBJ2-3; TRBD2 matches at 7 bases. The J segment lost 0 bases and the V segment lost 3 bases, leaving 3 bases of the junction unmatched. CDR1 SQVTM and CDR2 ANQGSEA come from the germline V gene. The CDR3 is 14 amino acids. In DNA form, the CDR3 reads TGCAGCGTTGAGGGGAGGGTAAGCACAGATACGCAGTATTTT. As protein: CSVEGRVSTDTQYF.

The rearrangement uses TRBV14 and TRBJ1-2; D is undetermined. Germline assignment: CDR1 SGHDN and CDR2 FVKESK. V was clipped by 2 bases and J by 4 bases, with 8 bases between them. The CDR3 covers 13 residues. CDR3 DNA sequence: TGTGCCAGCAGCCAACCTTCCTCCTATGGCTACACCTTC. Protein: CASSQPSSYGYTF.

CDR3 amino acids: CSAINSDQETQYF. DNA for the CDR3: TGCAGTGCCATCAACAGCGACCAAGAGACCCAGTACTTC. The rearrangement joins TRBV20-1 to TRBJ2-5; the D is unclear. The CDR3 totals 13 residues. Germline V gene data show CDR1 as DFQATT and CDR2 as SNEGSKA (reference sequence). V lost 6 bases and J lost 0, with 11 bases in between.

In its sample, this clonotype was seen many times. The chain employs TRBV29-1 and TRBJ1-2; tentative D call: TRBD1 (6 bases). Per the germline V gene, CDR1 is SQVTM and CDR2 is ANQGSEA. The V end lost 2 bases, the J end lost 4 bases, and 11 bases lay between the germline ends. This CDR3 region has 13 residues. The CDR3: CSVERSGAYGYTF. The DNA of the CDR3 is TGCAGCGTTGAAAGGTCAGGGGCCTATGGCTACACCTTC.

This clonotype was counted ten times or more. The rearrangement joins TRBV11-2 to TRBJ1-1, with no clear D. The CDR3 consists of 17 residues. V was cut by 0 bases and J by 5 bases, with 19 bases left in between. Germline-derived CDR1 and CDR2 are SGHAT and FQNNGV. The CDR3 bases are TGTGCCAGCAGCTTAGATCAGAGGGTAGGGAGTCGAACTGAAGCTTTCTTT. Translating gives CASSLDQRVGSRTEAFF.

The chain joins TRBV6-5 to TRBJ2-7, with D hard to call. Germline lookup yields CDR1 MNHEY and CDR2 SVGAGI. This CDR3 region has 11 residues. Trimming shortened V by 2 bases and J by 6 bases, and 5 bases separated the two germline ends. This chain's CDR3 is CASSYAREQYF. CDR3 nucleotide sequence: TGTGCCAGCAGTTACGCCCGCGAGCAGTACTTC.

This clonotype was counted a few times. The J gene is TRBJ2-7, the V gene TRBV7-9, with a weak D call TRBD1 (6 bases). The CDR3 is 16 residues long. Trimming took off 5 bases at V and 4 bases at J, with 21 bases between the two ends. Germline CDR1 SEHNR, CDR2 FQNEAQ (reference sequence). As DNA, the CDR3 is TGTGCCAGCAGCCCCCGGGGTGGGCAGGGGCTATACGAGCAGTACTTC. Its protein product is CASSPRGGQGLYEQYF.

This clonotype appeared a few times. In DNA form, the CDR3 reads TGTGCCAGCAGCTTTCCCGAAGAAATCGAAAAACTGTTTTTT. Translation gives CASSFPEEIEKLFF. The chain links TRBV7-9 to TRBJ1-4; no firm D call. V lost 3 bases, J lost 8 bases, and 13 bases lay in between. Per germline, CDR1 SEHNR and CDR2 FQNEAQ (reference sequence). The CDR3 runs 14 residues.

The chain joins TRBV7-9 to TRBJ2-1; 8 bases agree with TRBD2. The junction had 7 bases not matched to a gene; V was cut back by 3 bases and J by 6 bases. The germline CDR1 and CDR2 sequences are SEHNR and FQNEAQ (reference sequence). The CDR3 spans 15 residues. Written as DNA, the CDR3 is TGTGCCAGCAGCTTGAACGGGAGGGCCCTCAATGAGCAGTTCTTC. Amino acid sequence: CASSLNGRALNEQFF.

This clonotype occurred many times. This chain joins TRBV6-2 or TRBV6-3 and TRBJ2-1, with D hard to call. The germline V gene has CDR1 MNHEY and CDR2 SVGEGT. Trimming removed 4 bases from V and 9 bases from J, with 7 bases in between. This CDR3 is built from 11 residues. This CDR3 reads CASSLPSEQFF. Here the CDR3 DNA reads TGTGCCAGCAGTTTACCGAGTGAGCAGTTCTTC.

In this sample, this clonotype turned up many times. The CDR3 bases are TGTGCCATCAGTGCGGGACTAGTTTTCGACTACGAGCAGTACGTC. Protein: CAISAGLVFDYEQYV. The genes are TRBV10-3 and TRBJ2-7; TRBD2 agrees at 8 bases. J was trimmed by 3 bases and V by 4 bases; bases with no gene match: 8. This CDR3 comprises 15 residues. Germline-derived CDR1 and CDR2 are ENHRY and SYGVKD.

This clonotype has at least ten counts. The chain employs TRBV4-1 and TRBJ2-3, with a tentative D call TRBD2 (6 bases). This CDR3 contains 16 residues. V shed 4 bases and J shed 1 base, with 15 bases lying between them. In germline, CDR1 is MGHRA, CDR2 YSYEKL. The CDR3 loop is CASSPRDFLGTDTQYF. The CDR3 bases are TGCGCCAGCAGCCCAAGGGACTTCTTGGGCACAGATACGCAGTATTTT.

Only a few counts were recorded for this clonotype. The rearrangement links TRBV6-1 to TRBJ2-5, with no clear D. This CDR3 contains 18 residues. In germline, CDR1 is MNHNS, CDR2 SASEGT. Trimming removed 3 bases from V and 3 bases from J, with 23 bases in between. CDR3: CASSDLVVFQAEKETQYF. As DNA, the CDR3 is TGTGCCAGCAGTGACCTGGTGGTTTTTCAGGCCGAAAAAGAGACCCAGTACTTC.

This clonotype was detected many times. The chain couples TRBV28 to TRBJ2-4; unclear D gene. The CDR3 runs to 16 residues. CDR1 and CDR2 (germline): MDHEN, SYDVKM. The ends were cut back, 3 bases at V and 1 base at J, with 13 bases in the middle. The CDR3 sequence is CASSLIRALAKNIQYF. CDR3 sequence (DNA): TGTGCCAGCAGTTTGATTAGGGCCTTGGCCAAAAACATTCAGTACTTC. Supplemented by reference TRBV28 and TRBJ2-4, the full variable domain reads DVKVTQSSRYLVKRTGEKVFLECVQDMDHENMFWYRQDPGLGLRLIYFSYDVKMKEKGDIPEGYSVSREKKERFSLILESASTNQTSMYLCASSLIRALAKNIQYFGAGTRLSVL.

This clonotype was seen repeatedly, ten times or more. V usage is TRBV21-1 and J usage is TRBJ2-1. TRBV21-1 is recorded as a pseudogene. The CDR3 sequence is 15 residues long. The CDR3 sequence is CASSKVVGSYNEQFF. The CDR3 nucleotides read TGTGCCAGCAGCAAAGTGGTTGGCTCCTACAATGAGCAGTTCTTC.

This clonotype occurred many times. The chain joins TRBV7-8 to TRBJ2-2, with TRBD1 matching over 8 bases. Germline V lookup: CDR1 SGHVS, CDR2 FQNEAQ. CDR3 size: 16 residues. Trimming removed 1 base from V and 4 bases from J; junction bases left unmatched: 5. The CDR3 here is CASSLGTGPGTGELFF. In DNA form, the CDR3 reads TGTGCCAGCAGCTTAGGGACAGGGCCGGGCACCGGGGAGCTGTTTTTT.

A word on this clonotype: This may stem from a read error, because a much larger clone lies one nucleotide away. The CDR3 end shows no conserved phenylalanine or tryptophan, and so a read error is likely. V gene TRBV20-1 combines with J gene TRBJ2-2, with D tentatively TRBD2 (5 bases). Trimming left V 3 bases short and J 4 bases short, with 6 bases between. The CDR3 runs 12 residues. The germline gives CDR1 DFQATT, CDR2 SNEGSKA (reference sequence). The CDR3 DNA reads TGCAGTGCTAGTCGGGGCACCGGGGAGCTGTTTTGT. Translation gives CSASRGTGELFC.

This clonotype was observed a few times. The CDR3 sequence: CASSYSGWGQFF. The CDR3 DNA is TGTGCCAGCAGTTACAGCGGGTGGGGGCAGTTCTTC. This chain links TRBV6-2 or TRBV6-3 with TRBJ2-1, with a possible D match to TRBD2 (6 bases). Germline values: CDR1 MNHEY, CDR2 SVGEGT. Trimming shortened V by 2 bases and J by 12 bases, and 11 bases separated the two germline ends. This CDR3 has 12 amino acids.

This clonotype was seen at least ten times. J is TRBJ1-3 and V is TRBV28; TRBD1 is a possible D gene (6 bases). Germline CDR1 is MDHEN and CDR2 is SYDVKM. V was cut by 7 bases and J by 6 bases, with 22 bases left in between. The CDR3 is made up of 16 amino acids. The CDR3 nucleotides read TGTGCCAGCACCGGGACAAGGGTTTTGAAAGCAAACACCATATATTTT. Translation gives CASTGTRVLKANTIYF.

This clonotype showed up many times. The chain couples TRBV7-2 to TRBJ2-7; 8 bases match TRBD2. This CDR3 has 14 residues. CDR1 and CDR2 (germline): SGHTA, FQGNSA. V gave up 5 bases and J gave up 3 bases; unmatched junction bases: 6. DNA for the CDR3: TGTGCCAGCAGCCCTAAGCGGGAGAGCTACGAGCAGTACTTC. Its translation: CASSPKRESYEQYF. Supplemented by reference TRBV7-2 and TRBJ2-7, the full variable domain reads GAGVSQSPSNKVTEKGKDVELRCDPISGHTALYWYRQSLGQGLEFLIYFQGNSAPDKSGLPSDRFSAERTGGSVSTLTIQRTQQEDSAVYLCASSPKRESYEQYFGPGTRLTVT.

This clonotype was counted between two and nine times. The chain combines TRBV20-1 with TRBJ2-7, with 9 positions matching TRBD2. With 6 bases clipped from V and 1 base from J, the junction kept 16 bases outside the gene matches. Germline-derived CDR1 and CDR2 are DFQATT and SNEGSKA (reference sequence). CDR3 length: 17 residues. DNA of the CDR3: TGCAGTGCAACCCCAGGGTTAGCGGGAGCTTTTTCCTACGAGCAGTACTTC. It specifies CSATPGLAGAFSYEQYF.

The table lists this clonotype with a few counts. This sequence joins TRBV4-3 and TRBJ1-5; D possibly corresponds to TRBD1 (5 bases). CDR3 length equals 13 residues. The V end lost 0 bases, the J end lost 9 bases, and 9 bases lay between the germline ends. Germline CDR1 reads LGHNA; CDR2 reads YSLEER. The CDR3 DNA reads TGCGCCAGCAGCCAAGACCCGGGGCGGCCCCAGCATTTT. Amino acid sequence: CASSQDPGRPQHF.